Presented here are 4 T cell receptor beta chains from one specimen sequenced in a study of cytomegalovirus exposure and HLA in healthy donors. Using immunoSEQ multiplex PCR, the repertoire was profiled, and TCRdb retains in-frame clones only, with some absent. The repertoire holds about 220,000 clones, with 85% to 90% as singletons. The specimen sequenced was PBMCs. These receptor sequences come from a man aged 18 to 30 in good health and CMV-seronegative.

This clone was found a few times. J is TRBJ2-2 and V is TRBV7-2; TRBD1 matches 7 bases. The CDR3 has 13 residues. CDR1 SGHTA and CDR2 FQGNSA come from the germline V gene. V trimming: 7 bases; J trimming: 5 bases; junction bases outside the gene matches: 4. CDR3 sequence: CASTKDRTGELFF. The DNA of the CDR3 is TGTGCCAGCACCAAGGACAGGACCGGGGAGCTGTTTTTT.

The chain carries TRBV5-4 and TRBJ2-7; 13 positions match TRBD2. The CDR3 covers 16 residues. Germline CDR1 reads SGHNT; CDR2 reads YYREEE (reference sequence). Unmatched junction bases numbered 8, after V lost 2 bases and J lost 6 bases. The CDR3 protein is CASSFTSGGAPTEQYF. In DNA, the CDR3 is TGTGCCAGCAGCTTCACTAGCGGGGGGGCACCCACCGAGCAGTACTTC. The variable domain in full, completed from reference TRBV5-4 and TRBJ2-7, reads ETGVTQSPTHLIKTRGQQVTLRCSSQSGHNTVSWYQQALGQGPQFIFQYYREEENGRGNFPPRFSGLQFPNYSSELNVNALELDDSALYLCASSFTSGGAPTEQYFGPGTRLTVT.

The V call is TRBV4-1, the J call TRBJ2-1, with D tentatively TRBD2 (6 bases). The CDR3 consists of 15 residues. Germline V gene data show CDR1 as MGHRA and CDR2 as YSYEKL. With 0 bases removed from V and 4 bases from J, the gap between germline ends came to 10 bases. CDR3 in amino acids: CASSQEATRYNEQFF. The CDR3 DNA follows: TGCGCCAGCAGCCAAGAGGCGACTAGGTACAATGAGCAGTTCTTC.

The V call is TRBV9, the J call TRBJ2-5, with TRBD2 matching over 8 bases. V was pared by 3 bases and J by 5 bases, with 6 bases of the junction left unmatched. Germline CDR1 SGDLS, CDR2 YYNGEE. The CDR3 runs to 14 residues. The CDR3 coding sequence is TGTGCCAGCAGCGCCAGCGGGAGCGGGGAGACCCAGTACTTC. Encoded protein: CASSASGSGETQYF.